This TCR beta chain was documented in a study of beta chain features in type 1 diabetes. This clone was seen a few times. Expressed TCRB transcripts were sequenced because the isolated RNA had all been reverse transcribed beforehand. TCRdb keeps only in-frame clones here, not all; method: immunoSEQ multiplex PCR. The data show 10,000 to 15,000 clones, about half seen once. Trimming removed 7 bases at V and 0 bases at J, with 11 bases between. The CDR3 sequence is 14 residues long. Germline assignment: CDR1 MDHEN and CDR2 SYDVKM. The V and J genes are TRBV28 and TRBJ2-3; tentatively, D is TRBD1 (5 bases). The clonotype was recovered from a man aged 18 to 29 in good health. Input material: stem cell memory CD4+ T cells from blood. CDR3 sequence reads: CASTLGPSTDTQYF. Here the CDR3 DNA reads TGTGCCAGCACCTTGGGGCCGAGCACAGATACGCAGTATTTT.